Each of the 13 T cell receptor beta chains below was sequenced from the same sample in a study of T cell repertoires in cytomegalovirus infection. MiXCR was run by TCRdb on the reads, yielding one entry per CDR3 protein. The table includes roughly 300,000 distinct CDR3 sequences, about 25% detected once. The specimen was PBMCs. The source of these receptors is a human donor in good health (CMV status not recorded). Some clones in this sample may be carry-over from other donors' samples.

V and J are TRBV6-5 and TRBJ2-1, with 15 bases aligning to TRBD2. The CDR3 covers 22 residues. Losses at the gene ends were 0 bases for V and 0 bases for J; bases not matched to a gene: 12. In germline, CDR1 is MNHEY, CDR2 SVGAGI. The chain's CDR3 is CASSYSRTSGRVTRYSYNEQFF. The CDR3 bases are TGTGCCAGCAGTTACTCCCGGACTAGCGGGAGGGTAACACGGTACTCCTACAATGAGCAGTTCTTC.

In DNA, the CDR3 is TGTGCCAGCAGTCCCAGGACTACGAACACCGGGGAGCTGTTTTTT. Encoded protein: CASSPRTTNTGELFF. The V and J genes are TRBV27 and TRBJ2-2; tentative D call: TRBD2 (6 bases). Germline V gene data show CDR1 as MNHEY and CDR2 as SMNVEV (reference sequence). This CDR3 region has 15 residues. Trimming shortened V by 5 bases and J by 0 bases, and 10 bases separated the two germline ends.

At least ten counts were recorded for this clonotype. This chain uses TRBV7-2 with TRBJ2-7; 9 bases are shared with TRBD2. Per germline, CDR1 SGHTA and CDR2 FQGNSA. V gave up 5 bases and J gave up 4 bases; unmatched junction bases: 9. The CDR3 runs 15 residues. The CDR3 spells CASSTGGTSRYEQYF. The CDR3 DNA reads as TGTGCCAGCAGCACGGGGGGGACTAGCCGGTACGAGCAGTACTTC.

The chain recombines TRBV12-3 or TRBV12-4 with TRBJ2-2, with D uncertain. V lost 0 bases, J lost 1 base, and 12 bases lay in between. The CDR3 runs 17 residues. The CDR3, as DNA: TGTGCCAGCAGTTTAGCTAAAGGCAGTAAGAACACCGGGGAGCTGTTTTTT. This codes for CASSLAKGSKNTGELFF.

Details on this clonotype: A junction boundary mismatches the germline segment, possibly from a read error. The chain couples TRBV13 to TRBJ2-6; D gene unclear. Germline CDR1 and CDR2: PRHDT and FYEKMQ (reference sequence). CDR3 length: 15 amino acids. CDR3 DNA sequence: TGCGCCAGCAGCTTGGAGTTCGCTGGGGCCAACGTCCTGACTTTC. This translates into CASSLEFAGANVLTF.

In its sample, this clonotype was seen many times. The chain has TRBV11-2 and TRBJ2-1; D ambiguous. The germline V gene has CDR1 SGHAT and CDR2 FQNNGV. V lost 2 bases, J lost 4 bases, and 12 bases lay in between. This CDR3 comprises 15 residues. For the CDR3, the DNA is TGTGCCAGCAGCTTATCCCCACAAATATACAATGAGCAGTTCTTC. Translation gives CASSLSPQIYNEQFF.

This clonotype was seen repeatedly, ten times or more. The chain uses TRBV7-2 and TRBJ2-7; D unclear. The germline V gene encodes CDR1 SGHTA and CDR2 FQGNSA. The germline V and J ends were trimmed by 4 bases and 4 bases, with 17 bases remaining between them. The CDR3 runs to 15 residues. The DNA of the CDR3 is TGTGCCAGCAGCTCCGCGCCGTCTCCTCAATACGAGCAGTACTTC. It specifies CASSSAPSPQYEQYF.

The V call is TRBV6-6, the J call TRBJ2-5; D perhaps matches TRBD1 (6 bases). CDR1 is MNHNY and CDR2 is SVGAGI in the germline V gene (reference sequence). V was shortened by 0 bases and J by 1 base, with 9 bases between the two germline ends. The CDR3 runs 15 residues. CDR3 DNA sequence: TGTGCCAGCAGTTACTCACAGGGTCCCCAAGAGACCCAGTACTTC. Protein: CASSYSQGPQETQYF.

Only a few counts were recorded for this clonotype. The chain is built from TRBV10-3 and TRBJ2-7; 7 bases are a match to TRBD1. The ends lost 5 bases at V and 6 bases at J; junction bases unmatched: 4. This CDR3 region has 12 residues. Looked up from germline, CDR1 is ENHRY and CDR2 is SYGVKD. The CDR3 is CAISQQGSEQYF. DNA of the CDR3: TGTGCCATCAGTCAACAGGGGAGCGAGCAGTACTTC.

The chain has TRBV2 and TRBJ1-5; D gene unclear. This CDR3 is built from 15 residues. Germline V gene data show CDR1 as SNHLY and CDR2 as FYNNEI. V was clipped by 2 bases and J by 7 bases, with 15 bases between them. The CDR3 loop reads CASSELGRAGQPQHF. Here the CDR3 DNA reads TGTGCCAGCAGTGAATTAGGGAGGGCTGGGCAGCCCCAGCATTTT.

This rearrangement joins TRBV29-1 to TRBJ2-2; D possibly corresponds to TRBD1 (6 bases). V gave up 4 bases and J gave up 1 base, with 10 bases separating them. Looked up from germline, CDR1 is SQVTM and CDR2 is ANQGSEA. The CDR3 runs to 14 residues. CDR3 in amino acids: CSVAGQLNTGELFF. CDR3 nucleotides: TGCAGCGTTGCCGGACAGCTGAACACCGGGGAGCTGTTTTTT.

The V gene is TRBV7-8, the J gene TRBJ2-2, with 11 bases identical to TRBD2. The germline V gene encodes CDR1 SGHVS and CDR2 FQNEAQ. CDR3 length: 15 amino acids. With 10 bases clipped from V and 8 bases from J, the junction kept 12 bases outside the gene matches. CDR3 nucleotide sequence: TGTGCCACTAGCGGGAGGTCTCAAACCAGGGGGGAGCTGTTTTTT. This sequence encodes CATSGRSQTRGELFF.

CDR3 nucleotides: TGTGCCACCAGCAGAGAAGCCGGGACTAGGAGGACAGATACGCAGTATTTT. This codes for CATSREAGTRRTDTQYF. The gene calls are TRBV15 and TRBJ2-3; 8 positions match TRBD2. Germline CDR1 is LNHNV and CDR2 is YYDKDF (reference sequence). V was clipped by 0 bases and J by 3 bases; unmatched bases: 8. This CDR3 has 17 residues.